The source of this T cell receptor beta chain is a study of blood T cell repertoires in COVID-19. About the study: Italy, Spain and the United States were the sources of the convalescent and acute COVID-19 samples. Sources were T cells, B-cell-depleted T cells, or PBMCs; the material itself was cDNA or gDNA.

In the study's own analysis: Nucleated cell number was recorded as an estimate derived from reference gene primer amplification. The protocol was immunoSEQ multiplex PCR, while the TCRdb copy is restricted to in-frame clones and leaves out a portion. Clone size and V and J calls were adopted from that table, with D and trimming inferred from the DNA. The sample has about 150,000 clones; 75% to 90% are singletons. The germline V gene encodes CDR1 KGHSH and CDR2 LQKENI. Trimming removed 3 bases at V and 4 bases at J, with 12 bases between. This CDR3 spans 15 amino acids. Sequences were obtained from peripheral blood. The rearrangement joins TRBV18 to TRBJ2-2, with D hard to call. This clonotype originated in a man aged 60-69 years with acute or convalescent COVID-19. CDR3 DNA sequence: TGTGCCAGCTCACCGGTCTTAGTATCCACCGGGGAGCTGTTTTTT. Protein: CASSPVLVSTGELFF.